One and the same sample provided the 17 T cell receptor beta chains below, sequenced in a study of shared clonotypes between healthy human individuals. Data came from immunoSEQ multiplex PCR; TCRdb stores just in-frame clones and leaves some out. Of some 2 million clones listed, about 94% are singletons. Naivety among CD8 cells was defined by CD45RO negativity and positive CCR7 selection, thereby excluding terminally differentiated effector memory CD45RA+ cells. The sequencing input was naive CD8+ T cells sorted from blood. Receptor source: a man aged 18 to 35 in good health.

The chain joins TRBV6-6 to TRBJ2-1; no reliable D call. This CDR3 is 14 amino acids long. Germline loops: CDR1 MNHNY, CDR2 SVGAGI (reference sequence). V was clipped by 2 bases and J by 4 bases, with 9 bases between them. The CDR3 sequence: CASSYGPDYNEQFF. The DNA of the CDR3 is TGTGCCAGCAGTTACGGGCCAGATTACAATGAGCAGTTCTTC.

The rearrangement uses TRBV27 and TRBJ2-7; D gene unclear. V lost 2 bases to trimming and J lost 3 bases, with 8 bases between them. CDR3 length: 13 residues. Germline V gene sequence: CDR1 MNHEY, CDR2 SMNVEV (reference sequence). CDR3 DNA: TGTGCCAGCAGTTTAAATTGGAACTACGAGCAGTACTTC. It yields the protein CASSLNWNYEQYF.

The rearrangement links TRBV29-1 to TRBJ2-7; D is unresolved. This CDR3 has 14 amino acids. Germline CDR1 and CDR2: SQVTM and ANQGSEA. Trimming pared 1 base from V and 0 bases from J, leaving 10 bases between. CDR3 DNA sequence: TGCAGCGTTGAAGTGGGTGGCAGCTCCTACGAGCAGTACTTC. Encoded protein: CSVEVGGSSYEQYF.

The chain couples TRBV7-9 to TRBJ2-6; TRBD1 aligns across 9 bases. Germline loops: CDR1 SEHNR, CDR2 FQNEAQ (reference sequence). CDR3 length equals 18 residues. The J segment lost 2 bases and the V segment lost 7 bases, leaving 12 bases of the junction unmatched. The CDR3 region has the DNA TGTGCCAGCACCGAGAAGCCCGGACAGGGGACTGGGGCCAACGTCCTGACTTTC. Its protein is CASTEKPGQGTGANVLTF.

The genes are TRBV6-7 and TRBJ1-1; 7 bases fit TRBD1. TRBV6-7 is assigned to the ORF class and has an uncertain function. V lost 5 bases to trimming and J lost 0 bases; unmatched junction nucleotides: 12. The CDR3 spans 17 residues. The DNA for the CDR3 is TGTGCCAGCAGTGAGGATACGAGACAGGGACTGAACACTGAAGCTTTCTTT. Translation: CASSEDTRQGLNTEAFF.

The chain links TRBV6-5 to TRBJ2-5, with 7 bases lining up with TRBD2. The germline CDR1 and CDR2 sequences are MNHEY and SVGAGI. The CDR3 is made up of 14 amino acids. Trimming removed 5 bases from V and 10 bases from J; junction bases left unmatched: 13. The CDR3 DNA follows: TGTGCCAGCAGTCCCCCCGCGCCTGGGGGGGACCAGTACTTC. This sequence encodes CASSPPAPGGDQYF.

About this clone itself: The sample holds other DNA sequences that translate to the same CDR3. The CDR3 here is CASSLTGGNTEAFF. CDR3 nucleotide sequence: TGTGCCAGCAGTCTCACAGGGGGGAACACTGAAGCTTTCTTT. The chain carries TRBV7-9 and TRBJ1-1, with 8 bases fitting TRBD1. The germline CDR1 and CDR2 sequences are SEHNR and FQNEAQ (reference sequence). CDR3 length equals 14 residues. Trimming removed 6 bases from V and 1 base from J; junction bases left unmatched: 4.

A note on this clone: The final CDR3 position lacks the conserved phenylalanine or tryptophan, pointing to a likely read error. It is unclear where the CDR3 begins or ends on the DNA, so no DNA is shown, and the CDR3 is as TCRdb lists it. The chain has TRBV7-8 and TRBJ1-2. Ends included, the CDR3 has 9 residues. Germline V lookup: CDR1 SGHVS, CDR2 FQNEAQ. CDR3 residues: CASRASPPL.

V usage is TRBV6-6 and J usage is TRBJ2-2; TRBD1 aligns across 8 bases. The CDR3 runs 15 residues. V shed 6 bases, J shed 5 bases, and the junction held 8 bases outside the gene matches. From germline, CDR1 is MNHNY and CDR2 SVGAGI (reference sequence). CDR3 in amino acids: CASSYPDRETGELFF. DNA of the CDR3: TGTGCCAGCAGCTACCCGGACAGGGAAACCGGGGAGCTGTTTTTT.

The chain links TRBV7-9 to TRBJ2-7; 9 bases line up with TRBD1. V shed 6 bases, J shed 5 bases, and the junction held 14 bases outside the gene matches. Germline values: CDR1 SEHNR, CDR2 FQNEAQ (reference sequence). The CDR3 loop spans 16 amino acids. The chain's CDR3 is CASSSITGGEVDEQYF. The CDR3 coding sequence is TGTGCCAGCAGTTCCATCACAGGGGGCGAGGTGGACGAGCAGTACTTC. Full variable domain (outside the CDR3, taken from reference TRBV7-9 and TRBJ2-7): DTGVSQNPRHKITKRGQNVTFRCDPISEHNRLYWYRQTLGQGPEFLTYFQNEAQLEKSRLLSDRFSAERPKGSFSTLEIQRTEQGDSAMYLCASSSITGGEVDEQYFGPGTRLTVT.

The chain links TRBV18 to TRBJ1-1; 8 nucleotides align to TRBD1. The CDR3 extends over 17 amino acids. Looked up from germline, CDR1 is KGHSH and CDR2 is LQKENI. V was clipped by 4 bases and J by 1 base; unmatched bases: 11. CDR3 region: CASSLSLSGTGNTEAFF. DNA of the CDR3: TGTGCCAGCTCACTGTCCCTTTCCGGGACAGGGAACACTGAAGCTTTCTTT.

Notes on this clone: Other DNA sequences in this specimen translate into the identical CDR3. V is TRBV28 and J is TRBJ1-5; D might be TRBD1 (5 bases). Trimming removed 3 bases from V and 3 bases from J, with 9 bases in between. This CDR3 has 14 amino acids. Germline V gene sequence: CDR1 MDHEN, CDR2 SYDVKM. The CDR3 bases are TGTGCCAGCAGTTTCAGACAGTCCAATCAGCCCCAGCATTTT. Translated, it gives CASSFRQSNQPQHF. Full variable domain (remainder filled in from reference TRBV28 and TRBJ1-5): DVKVTQSSRYLVKRTGEKVFLECVQDMDHENMFWYRQDPGLGLRLIYFSYDVKMKEKGDIPEGYSVSREKKERFSLILESASTNQTSMYLCASSFRQSNQPQHFGDGTRLSIL.

This clone was detected once. The genes are TRBV19 and TRBJ1-1; weak D call: TRBD1 (5 bases). This CDR3 contains 13 residues. V gave up 6 bases and J gave up 4 bases, with 12 bases separating them. The germline gives CDR1 LNHDA, CDR2 SQIVND (reference sequence). The CDR3 here is CASRQGFGTEAFF. CDR3 nucleotides: TGTGCCAGTAGGCAGGGTTTTGGCACTGAAGCTTTCTTT.

The chain joins TRBV5-6 to TRBJ2-7; weak D call: TRBD1 (5 bases). Between the trimmed V and J ends, which lost 4 bases and 2 bases, there was a span of 13 bases. This CDR3 has 14 amino acids. Germline assignment: CDR1 SGHDT and CDR2 YYEEEE. CDR3 nucleotide sequence: TGTGCCAGCAGCCGAGCTCAGGGTGCCTACGAGCAGTACTTC. Translated: CASSRAQGAYEQYF.

The rearrangement uses TRBV10-3 and TRBJ1-1, with unresolved D. V was trimmed by 0 bases and J by 7 bases, leaving 6 bases between them. From germline, CDR1 is ENHRY and CDR2 SYGVKD. CDR3 length: 12 amino acids. The CDR3, as DNA: TGTGCCATCAGTGAGTCGCGGTATGAAGCTTTCTTT. Its protein is CAISESRYEAFF.

The CDR3 DNA follows: TGTGCCAGCAGTCCGCCGGTCCGACAGGGATGGGATAATTCACCCCTCCACTTT. Translation gives CASSPPVRQGWDNSPLHF. This chain connects TRBV28 to TRBJ1-6, with TRBD1 identical over 7 bases. The germline CDR1 and CDR2 sequences are MDHEN and SYDVKM. The junction had 15 bases not matched to a gene; V was cut back by 5 bases and J by 5 bases. This CDR3 has 18 amino acids.

The chain couples TRBV6-5 to TRBJ2-7; possibly TRBD2 for D (6 bases). The V gene's germline CDR1 is MNHEY and CDR2 SVGAGI. Trimming removed 5 bases at V and 5 bases at J, with 13 bases between. The CDR3 runs to 13 residues. The CDR3 reads CASSGDSSHEQYF. The CDR3 nucleotides read TGTGCCAGCAGTGGGGACTCGAGCCACGAGCAGTACTTC.